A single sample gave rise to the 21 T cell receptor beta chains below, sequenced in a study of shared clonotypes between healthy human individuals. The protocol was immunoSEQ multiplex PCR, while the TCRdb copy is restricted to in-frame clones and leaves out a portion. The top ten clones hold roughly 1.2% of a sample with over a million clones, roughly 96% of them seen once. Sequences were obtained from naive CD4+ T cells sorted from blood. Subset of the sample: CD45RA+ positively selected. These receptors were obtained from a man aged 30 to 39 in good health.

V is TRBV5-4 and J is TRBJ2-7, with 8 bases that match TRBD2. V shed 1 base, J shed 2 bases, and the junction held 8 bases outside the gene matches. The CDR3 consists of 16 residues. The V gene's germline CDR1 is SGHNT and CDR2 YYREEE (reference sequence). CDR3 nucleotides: TGTGCCAGCAGCTTGAAGAGCGGGAGTTCCGCCTACGAGCAGTACTTC. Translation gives CASSLKSGSSAYEQYF.

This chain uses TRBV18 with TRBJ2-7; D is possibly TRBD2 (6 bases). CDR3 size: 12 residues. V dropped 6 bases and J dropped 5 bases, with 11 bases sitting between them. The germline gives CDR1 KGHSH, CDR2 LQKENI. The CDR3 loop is CASSDVADEQYF. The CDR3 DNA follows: TGTGCCAGCTCCGATGTAGCGGACGAGCAGTACTTC.

CDR3 loop: CASSVASRRNTEAFF. In nucleotides, the CDR3 is TGTGCCAGCAGCGTAGCATCCAGGAGAAACACTGAAGCTTTCTTT. The chain is built from TRBV9 and TRBJ1-1; D ambiguous. This CDR3 has 15 residues. V shed 0 bases and J shed 2 bases, with 11 bases lying between them. From germline, CDR1 is SGDLS and CDR2 YYNGEE.

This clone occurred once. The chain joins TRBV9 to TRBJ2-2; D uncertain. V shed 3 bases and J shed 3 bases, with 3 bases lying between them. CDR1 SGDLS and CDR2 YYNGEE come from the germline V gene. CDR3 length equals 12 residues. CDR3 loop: CASSDYTGELFF. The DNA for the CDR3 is TGTGCCAGCAGCGACTACACCGGGGAGCTGTTTTTT.

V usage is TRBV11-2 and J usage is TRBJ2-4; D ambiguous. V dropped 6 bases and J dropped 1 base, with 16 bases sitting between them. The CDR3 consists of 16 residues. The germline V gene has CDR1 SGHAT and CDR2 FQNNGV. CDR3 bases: TGTGCCAGCAGGGACCCCTTAAGAGGCGCCAAAAACATTCAGTACTTC. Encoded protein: CASRDPLRGAKNIQYF.

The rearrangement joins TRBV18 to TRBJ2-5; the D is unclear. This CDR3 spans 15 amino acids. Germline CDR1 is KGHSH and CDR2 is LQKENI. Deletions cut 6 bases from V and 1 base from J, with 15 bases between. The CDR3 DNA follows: TGTGCCAGCTCGCCCTTGGTGGGGTCCCAAGAGACCCAGTACTTC. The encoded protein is CASSPLVGSQETQYF.

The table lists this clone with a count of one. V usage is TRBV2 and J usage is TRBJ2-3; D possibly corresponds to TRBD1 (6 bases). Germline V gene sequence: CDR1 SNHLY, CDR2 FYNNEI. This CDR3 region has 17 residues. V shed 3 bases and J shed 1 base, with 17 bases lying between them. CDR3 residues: CASSEGQGLAGTDTQYF. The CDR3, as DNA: TGTGCCAGCAGTGAGGGCCAGGGGCTAGCAGGCACAGATACGCAGTATTTT.

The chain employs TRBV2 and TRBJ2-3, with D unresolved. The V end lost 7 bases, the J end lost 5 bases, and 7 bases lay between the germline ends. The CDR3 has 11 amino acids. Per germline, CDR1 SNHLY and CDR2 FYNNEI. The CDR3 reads CASTLGDTQYF. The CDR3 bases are TGTGCCAGCACGCTCGGAGATACGCAGTATTTT.

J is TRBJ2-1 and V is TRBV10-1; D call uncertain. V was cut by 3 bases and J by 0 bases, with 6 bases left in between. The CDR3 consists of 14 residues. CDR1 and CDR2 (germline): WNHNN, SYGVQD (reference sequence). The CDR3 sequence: CASSEHSSYNEQFF. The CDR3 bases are TGCGCCAGCAGTGAACACAGCTCCTACAATGAGCAGTTCTTC.

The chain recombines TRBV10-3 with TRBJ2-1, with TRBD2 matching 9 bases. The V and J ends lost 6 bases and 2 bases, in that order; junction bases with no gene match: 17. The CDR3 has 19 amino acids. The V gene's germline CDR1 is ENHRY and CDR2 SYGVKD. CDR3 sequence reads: CAIRPREGSGGAPYNEQFF. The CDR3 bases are TGTGCCATCAGGCCCCGGGAAGGTAGCGGGGGAGCACCCTACAATGAGCAGTTCTTC.

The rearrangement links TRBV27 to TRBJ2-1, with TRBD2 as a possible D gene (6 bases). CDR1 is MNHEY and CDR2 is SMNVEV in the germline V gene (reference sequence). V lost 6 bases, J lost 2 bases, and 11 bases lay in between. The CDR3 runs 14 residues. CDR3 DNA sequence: TGTGCCAGCAGGGAGGGGAGGCCCTACAATGAGCAGTTCTTC. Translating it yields CASREGRPYNEQFF.

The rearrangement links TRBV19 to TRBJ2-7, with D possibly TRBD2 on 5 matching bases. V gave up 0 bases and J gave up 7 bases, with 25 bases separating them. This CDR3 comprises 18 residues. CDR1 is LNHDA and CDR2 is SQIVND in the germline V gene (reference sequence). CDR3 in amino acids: CASSIEGGTDLLAREQYF. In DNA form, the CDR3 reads TGTGCCAGTAGTATAGAAGGAGGTACGGACTTGTTGGCTCGGGAGCAGTACTTC.

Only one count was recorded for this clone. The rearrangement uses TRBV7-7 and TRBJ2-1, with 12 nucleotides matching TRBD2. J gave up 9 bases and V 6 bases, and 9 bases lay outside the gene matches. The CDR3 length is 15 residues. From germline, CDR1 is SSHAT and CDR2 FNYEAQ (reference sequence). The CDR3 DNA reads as TGTGCCAGCAGTTATAGACTAGCGGGAGACTTTGAGCAGTTCTTC. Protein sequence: CASSYRLAGDFEQFF.

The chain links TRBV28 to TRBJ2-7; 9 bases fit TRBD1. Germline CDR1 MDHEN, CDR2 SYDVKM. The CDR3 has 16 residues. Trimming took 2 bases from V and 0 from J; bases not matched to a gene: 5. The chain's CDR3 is CASSLPGQGSSYEQYF. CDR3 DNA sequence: TGTGCCAGCAGTTTACCGGGACAGGGATCCTCCTACGAGCAGTACTTC.

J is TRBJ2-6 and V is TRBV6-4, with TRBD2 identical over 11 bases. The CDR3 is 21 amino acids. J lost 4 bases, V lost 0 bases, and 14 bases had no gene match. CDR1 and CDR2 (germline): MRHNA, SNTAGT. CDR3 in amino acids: CASSDSALAGGPLPGANVLTF. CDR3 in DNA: TGTGCCAGCAGTGACTCGGCCTTAGCGGGAGGGCCTCTGCCAGGGGCCAACGTCCTGACTTTC.

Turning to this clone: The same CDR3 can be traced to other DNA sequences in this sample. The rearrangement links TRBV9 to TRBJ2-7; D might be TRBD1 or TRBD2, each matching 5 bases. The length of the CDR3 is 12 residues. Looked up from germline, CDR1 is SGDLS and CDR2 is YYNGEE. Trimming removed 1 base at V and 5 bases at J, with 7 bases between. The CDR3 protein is CASSVRGDEQYF. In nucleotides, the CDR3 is TGTGCCAGCAGCGTACGGGGCGACGAGCAGTACTTC.

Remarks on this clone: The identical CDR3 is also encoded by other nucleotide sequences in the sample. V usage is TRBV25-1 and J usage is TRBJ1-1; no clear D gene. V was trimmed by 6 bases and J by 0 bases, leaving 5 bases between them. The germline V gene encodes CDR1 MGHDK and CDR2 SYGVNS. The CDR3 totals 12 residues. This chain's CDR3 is CASSRLNTEAFF. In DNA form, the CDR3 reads TGTGCCAGCAGCCGCCTGAACACTGAAGCTTTCTTT.

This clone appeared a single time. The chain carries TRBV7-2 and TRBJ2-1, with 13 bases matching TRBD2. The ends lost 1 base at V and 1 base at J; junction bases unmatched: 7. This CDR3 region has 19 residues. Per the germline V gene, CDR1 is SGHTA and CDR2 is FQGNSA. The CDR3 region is CASSLVGTSGKGSYNEQFF. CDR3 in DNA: TGTGCCAGCAGCTTAGTCGGGACTAGCGGGAAGGGGTCCTACAATGAGCAGTTCTTC.

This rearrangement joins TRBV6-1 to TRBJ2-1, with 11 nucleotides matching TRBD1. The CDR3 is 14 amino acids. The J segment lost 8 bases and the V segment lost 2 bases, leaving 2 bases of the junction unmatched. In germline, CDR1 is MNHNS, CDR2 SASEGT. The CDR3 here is CASSERTGGYEQFF. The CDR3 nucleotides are TGTGCCAGCAGTGAAAGGACAGGGGGCTATGAGCAGTTCTTC.

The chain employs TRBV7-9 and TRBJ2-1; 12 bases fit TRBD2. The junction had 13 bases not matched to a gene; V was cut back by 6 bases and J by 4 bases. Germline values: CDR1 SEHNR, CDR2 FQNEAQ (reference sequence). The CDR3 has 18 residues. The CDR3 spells CASRGGRLAGAGYNEQFF. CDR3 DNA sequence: TGTGCCAGCAGGGGGGGACGACTAGCGGGAGCTGGATACAATGAGCAGTTCTTC.

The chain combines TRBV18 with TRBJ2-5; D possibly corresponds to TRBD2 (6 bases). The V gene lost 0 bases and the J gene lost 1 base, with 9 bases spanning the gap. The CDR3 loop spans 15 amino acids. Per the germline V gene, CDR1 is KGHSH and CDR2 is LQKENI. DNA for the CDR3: TGTGCCAGCTCACCACCACCGGGAGCCCAAGAGACCCAGTACTTC. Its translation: CASSPPPGAQETQYF.